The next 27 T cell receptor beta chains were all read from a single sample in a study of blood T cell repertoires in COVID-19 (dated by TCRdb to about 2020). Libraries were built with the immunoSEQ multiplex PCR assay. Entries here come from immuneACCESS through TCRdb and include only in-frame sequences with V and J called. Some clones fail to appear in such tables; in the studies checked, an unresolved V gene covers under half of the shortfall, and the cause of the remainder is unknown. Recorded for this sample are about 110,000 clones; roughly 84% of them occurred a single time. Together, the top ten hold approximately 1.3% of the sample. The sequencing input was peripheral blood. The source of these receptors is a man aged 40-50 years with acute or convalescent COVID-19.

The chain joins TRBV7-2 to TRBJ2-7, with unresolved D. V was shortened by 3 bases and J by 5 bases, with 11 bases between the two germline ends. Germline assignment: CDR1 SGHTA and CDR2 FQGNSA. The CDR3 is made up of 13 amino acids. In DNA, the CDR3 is TGTGCCAGCAGCTTGCGGCCGCCGGACGAGCAGTACTTC. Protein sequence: CASSLRPPDEQYF. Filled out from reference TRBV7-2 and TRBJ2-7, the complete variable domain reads GAGVSQSPSNKVTEKGKDVELRCDPISGHTALYWYRQSLGQGLEFLIYFQGNSAPDKSGLPSDRFSAERTGGSVSTLTIQRTQQEDSAVYLCASSLRPPDEQYFGPGTRLTVT.

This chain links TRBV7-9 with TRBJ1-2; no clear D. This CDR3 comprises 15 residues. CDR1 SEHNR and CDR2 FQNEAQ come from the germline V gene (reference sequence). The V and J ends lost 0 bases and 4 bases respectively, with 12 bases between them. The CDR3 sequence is CASSLARWEPYGYTF. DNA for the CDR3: TGTGCCAGCAGCTTAGCGCGCTGGGAGCCCTATGGCTACACCTTC.

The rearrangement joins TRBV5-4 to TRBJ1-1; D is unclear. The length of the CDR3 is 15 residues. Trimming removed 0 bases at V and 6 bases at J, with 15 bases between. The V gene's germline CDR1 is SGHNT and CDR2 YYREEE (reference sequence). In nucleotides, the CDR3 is TGTGCCAGCAGCTTGGGCCCTGGAGAGGCCGCTGAAGCTTTCTTT. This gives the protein CASSLGPGEAAEAFF.

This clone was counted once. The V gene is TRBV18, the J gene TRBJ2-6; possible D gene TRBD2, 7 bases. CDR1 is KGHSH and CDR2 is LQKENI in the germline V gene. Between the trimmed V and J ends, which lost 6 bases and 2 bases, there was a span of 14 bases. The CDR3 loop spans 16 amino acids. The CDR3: CASSQKGGPGANVLTF. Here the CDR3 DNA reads TGTGCCAGCTCCCAAAAGGGGGGGCCTGGGGCCAACGTCCTGACTTTC.

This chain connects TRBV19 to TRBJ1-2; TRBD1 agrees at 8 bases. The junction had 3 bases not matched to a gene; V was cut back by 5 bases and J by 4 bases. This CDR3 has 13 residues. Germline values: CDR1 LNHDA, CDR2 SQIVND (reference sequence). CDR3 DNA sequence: TGTGCCAGTAGTCCGGACAGGGTCTATGGCTACACCTTC. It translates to CASSPDRVYGYTF.

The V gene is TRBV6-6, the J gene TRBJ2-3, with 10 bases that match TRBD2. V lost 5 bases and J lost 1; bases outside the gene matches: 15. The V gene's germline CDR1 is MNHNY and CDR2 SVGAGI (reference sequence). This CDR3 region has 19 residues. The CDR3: CASSPGSSGRMFGTDTQYF. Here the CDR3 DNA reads TGTGCCAGCAGTCCCGGGAGTAGCGGGAGGATGTTTGGCACAGATACGCAGTATTTT.

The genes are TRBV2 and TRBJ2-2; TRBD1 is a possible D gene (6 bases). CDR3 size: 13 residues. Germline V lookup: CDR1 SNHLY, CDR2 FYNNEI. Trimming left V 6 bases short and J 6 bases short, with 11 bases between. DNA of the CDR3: TGTGCCAGCAGAGGGGGATGGTCCGGGGAGCTGTTTTTT. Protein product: CASRGGWSGELFF.

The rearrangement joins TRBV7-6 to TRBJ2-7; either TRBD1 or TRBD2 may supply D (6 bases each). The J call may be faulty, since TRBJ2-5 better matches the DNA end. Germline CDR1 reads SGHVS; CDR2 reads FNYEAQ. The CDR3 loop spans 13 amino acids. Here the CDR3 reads CASRRRGGETQYF. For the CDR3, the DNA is TGTGCCAGCAGACGTCGAGGGGGGGAGACCCAGTACTTC.

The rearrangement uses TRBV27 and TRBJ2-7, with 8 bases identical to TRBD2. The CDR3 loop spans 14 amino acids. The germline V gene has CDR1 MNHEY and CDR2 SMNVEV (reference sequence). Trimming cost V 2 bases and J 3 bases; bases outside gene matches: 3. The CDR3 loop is CASSLAGGGYEQYF. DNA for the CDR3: TGTGCCAGCAGTTTAGCGGGGGGCGGCTACGAGCAGTACTTC.

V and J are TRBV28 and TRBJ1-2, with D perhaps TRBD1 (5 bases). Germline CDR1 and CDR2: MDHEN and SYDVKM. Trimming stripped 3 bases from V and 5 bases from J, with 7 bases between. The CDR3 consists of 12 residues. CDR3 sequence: CASSFKGYGYTF. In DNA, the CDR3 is TGTGCCAGCAGTTTTAAGGGGTATGGCTACACCTTC.

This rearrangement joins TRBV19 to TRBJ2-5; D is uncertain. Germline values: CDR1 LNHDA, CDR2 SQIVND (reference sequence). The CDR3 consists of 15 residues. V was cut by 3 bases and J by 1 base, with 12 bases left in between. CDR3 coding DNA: TGTGCCAGTAGTATCCCCCACAGCTCCCAAGAGACCCAGTACTTC. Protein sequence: CASSIPHSSQETQYF.

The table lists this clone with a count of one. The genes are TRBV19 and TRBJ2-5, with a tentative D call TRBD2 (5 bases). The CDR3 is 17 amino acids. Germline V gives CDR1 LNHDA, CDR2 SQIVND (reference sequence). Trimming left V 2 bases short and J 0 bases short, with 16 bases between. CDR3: CASSIRKGDWYQETQYF. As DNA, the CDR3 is TGTGCCAGTAGTATAAGGAAGGGAGACTGGTACCAAGAGACCCAGTACTTC.

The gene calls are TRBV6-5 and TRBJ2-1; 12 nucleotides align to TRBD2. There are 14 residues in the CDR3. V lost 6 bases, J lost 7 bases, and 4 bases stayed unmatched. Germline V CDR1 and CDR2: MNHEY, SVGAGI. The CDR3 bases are TGTGCCAGCAGGCCTAGCGGGGGGGTAAATGAGCAGTTCTTC. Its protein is CASRPSGGVNEQFF.

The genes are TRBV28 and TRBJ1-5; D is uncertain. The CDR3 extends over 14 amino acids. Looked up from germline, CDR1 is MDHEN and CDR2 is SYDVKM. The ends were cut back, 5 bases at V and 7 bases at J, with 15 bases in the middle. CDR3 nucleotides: TGTGCCAGCAGTGGGCTCCCTCCAGGACAGCCCCAGCATTTT. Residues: CASSGLPPGQPQHF.

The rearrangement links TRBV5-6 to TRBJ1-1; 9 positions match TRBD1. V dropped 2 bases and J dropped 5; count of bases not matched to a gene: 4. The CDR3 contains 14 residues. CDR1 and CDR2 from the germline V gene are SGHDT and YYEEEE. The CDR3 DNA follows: TGTGCCAGCAGCTTTAGAGGACAGGGGACTGAAGCTTTCTTT. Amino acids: CASSFRGQGTEAFF.

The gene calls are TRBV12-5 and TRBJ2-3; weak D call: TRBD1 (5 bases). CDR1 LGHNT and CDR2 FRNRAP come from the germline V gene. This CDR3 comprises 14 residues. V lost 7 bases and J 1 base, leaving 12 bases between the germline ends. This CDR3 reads CASALQGGTDTQYF. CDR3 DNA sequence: TGTGCTAGTGCACTCCAAGGGGGCACAGATACGCAGTATTTT.

Here the CDR3 reads CASSYSDRGYGYTF. The CDR3 coding sequence is TGTGCCAGCAGTTACTCGGACAGGGGCTATGGCTACACCTTC. V is TRBV6-2 or TRBV6-3 and J is TRBJ1-2; TRBD1 aligns across 9 bases. Germline loops: CDR1 MNHEY, CDR2 SVGEGT. V was pared by 0 bases and J by 4 bases, with 0 bases of the junction left unmatched. CDR3 length equals 14 residues.

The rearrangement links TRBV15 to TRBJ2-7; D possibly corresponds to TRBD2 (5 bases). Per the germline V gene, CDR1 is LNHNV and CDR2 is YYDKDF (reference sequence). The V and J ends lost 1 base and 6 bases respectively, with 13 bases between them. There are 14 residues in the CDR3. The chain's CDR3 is CATSRALTSSEQYF. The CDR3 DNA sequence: TGTGCCACCAGCAGAGCCCTCACTAGTTCCGAGCAGTACTTC.

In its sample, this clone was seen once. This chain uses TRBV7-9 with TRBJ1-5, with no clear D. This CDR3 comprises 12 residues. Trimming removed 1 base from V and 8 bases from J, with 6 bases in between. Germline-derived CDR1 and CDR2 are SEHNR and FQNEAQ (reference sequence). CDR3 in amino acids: CASSLGAEPQHF. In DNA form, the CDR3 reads TGTGCCAGCAGCTTAGGCGCGGAGCCCCAGCATTTT.

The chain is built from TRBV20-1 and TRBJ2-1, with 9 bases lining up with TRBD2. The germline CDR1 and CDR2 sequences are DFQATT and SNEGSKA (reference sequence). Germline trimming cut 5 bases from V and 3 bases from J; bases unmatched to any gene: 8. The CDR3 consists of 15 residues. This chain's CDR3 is CSAGGYSGSYNEQFF. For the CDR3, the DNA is TGCAGTGCTGGTGGGTATAGCGGGAGCTACAATGAGCAGTTCTTC.

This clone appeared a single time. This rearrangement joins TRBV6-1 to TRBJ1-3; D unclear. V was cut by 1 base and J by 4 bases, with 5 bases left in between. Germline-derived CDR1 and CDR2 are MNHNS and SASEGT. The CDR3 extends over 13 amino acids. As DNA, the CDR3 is TGTGCCAGCAGTGAAGGGAGAGGAAACACCATATATTTT. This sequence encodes CASSEGRGNTIYF.

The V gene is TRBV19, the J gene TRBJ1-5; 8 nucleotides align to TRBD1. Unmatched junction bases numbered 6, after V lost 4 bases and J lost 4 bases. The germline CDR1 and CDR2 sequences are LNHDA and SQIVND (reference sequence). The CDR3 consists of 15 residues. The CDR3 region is CASSTGQAPNQPQHF. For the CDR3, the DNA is TGTGCCAGTAGTACGGGACAGGCCCCAAATCAGCCCCAGCATTTT. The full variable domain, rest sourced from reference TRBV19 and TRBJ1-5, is DGGITQSPKYLFRKEGQNVTLSCEQNLNHDAMYWYRQDPGQGLRLIYYSQIVNDFQKGDIAEGYSVSREKKESFPLTVTSAQKNPTAFYLCASSTGQAPNQPQHFGDGTRLSIL.

The CDR3 protein is CASSPTGSYEQYF. In nucleotides, the CDR3 is TGTGCCAGCTCCCCGACGGGGTCCTACGAGCAGTACTTC. The rearrangement joins TRBV18 to TRBJ2-7; D is possibly TRBD2 (5 bases). From germline, CDR1 is KGHSH and CDR2 LQKENI. V shed 6 bases and J shed 1 base, with 10 bases lying between them. The CDR3 is 13 residues long.

The CDR3 region has the DNA TGCGCCAGCAGCCCCTACCACGACAGCTCGGTTAACTATGGCTACACCTTC. Translating it yields CASSPYHDSSVNYGYTF. The chain combines TRBV4-1 with TRBJ1-2; D is perhaps TRBD1 (5 bases). V lost 4 bases and J 1 base, leaving 19 bases between the germline ends. The CDR3 runs 17 residues. Germline V gene sequence: CDR1 MGHRA, CDR2 YSYEKL.

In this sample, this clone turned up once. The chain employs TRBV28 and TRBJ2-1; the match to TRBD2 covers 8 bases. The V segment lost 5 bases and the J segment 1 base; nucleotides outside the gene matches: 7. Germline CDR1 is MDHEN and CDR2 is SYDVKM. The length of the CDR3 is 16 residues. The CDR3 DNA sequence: TGTGCCAGCAGTCCCTCCGGACTAGCATCCTACAATGAGCAGTTCTTC. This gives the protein CASSPSGLASYNEQFF.

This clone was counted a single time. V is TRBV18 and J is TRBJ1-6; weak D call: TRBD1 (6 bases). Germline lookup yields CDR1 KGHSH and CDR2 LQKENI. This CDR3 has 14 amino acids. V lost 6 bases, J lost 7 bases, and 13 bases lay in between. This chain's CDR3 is CASSSDRKNSPLHF. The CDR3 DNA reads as TGTGCCAGCTCGTCGGACAGAAAGAATTCACCCCTCCACTTT. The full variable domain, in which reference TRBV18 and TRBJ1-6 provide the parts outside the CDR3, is NAGVMQNPRHLVRRRGQEARLRCSPMKGHSHVYWYRQLPEEGLKFMVYLQKENIIDESGMPKERFSAEFPKEGPSILRIQQVVRGDSAAYFCASSSDRKNSPLHFGNGTRLTVT.

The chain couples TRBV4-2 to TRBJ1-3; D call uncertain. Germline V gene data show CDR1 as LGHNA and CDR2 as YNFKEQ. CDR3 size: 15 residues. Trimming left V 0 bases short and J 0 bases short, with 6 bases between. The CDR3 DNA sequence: TGTGCCAGCAGCCAAGAAACAGCCTCTGGAAACACCATATATTTT. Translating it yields CASSQETASGNTIYF.